This T cell receptor beta chain derives from a study of CD4 T cells in relation to SARS-CoV-2 and coronaviruses. Overall study context: The restricting HLA molecule for shared crossreactive spike epitopes was mapped. Overall study findings and caveats: Crossreactive clones expanded significantly less to SARS-CoV-2 than monoreactive clones. Samples before the pandemic and after infection were not matched within any donor.

TCRdb keeps only in-frame clones here, not all; method: immunoSEQ multiplex PCR. The table has about 60,000 clones, about 94% seen once. V was clipped by 8 bases and J by 0 bases, with 11 bases between them. Germline V gene sequence: CDR1 MNHNY, CDR2 SVGAGI (reference sequence). This CDR3 region has 14 residues. The unexposed donors gave CD4+ T cells in about 2010-2019, prior to COVID-19. Naive and memory CD4+ T cells came from enriched cryopreserved PBMCs. Of note for this clone: The antigen is undetermined.

The origin of this receptor is a human donor in good health. The rearrangement links TRBV6-6 to TRBJ2-1, with a possible D match to TRBD2 (6 bases). Sequenced sample: naive CD4+ T cells from PBMCs. Noted subset: naive CD4+ T cells isolated by negative enrichment. CDR3 amino acids: CASSEGYSYNEQFF. In DNA form, the CDR3 reads TGTGCCAGCTCGGAGGGATACTCCTACAATGAGCAGTTCTTC.